Below are 15 T cell receptor beta chains sequenced from a single sample in a study of T cell repertoires in aging, cancer and after chemotherapy. TCR beta rearrangements were amplified from peripheral blood genomic DNA. TRB rearrangements spanning V, D and J were amplified using mixed TRB-A/B primers. MiXCR, applied by TCRdb to the multiplex PCR reads, yields one record per CDR3 protein. The sample records about 12,000 distinct CDR3 sequences, around 29% being singletons. The sample comprised blood. All receptors come from a human donor in good health. The donor label of this sample is uncertain.

This clonotype came up a few times. The V and J genes are TRBV20-1 and TRBJ2-5; no clear D gene. Trimming cost V 3 bases and J 4 bases, with 12 bases left between them. The CDR3 loop spans 13 amino acids. Per germline, CDR1 DFQATT and CDR2 SNEGSKA (reference sequence). CDR3 sequence reads: CSASRPPSETQYF. DNA of the CDR3: TGCAGTGCTAGCAGGCCACCATCAGAGACCCAGTACTTC.

The chain has TRBV5-6 and TRBJ1-5; 7 nucleotides match TRBD1. V was clipped by 5 bases and J by 3 bases; unmatched bases: 14. Germline values: CDR1 SGHDT, CDR2 YYEEEE. The CDR3 covers 17 residues. CDR3: CASSFRRQGRANQPQHF. CDR3 nucleotide sequence: TGTGCCAGCAGTTTTCGTCGACAGGGAAGGGCCAATCAGCCCCAGCATTTT.

The V call is TRBV6-1, the J call TRBJ1-1; D unclear. The V gene's germline CDR1 is MNHNS and CDR2 SASEGT. Deletions cut 6 bases from V and 7 bases from J, with 15 bases between. This CDR3 is 13 amino acids long. This CDR3 reads CASSARGGREAFF. CDR3 bases: TGTGCCAGCAGCGCAAGAGGAGGACGTGAAGCTTTCTTT.

This clonotype occurred a few times. Written as DNA, the CDR3 is TGTGCCAGCACATTTGGGGTTAGCGGGAATGAGCAGTTCTTC. It translates to CASTFGVSGNEQFF. The V gene is TRBV6-1, the J gene TRBJ2-1; TRBD2 matches 7 bases. With 7 bases clipped from V and 7 bases from J, the junction kept 10 bases outside the gene matches. The CDR3 runs to 14 residues. CDR1 and CDR2 (germline): MNHNS, SASEGT.

This clonotype turned up a few times. J is TRBJ1-2 and V is TRBV12-3 or TRBV12-4; no reliable D call. This CDR3 is built from 14 residues. V was shortened by 2 bases and J by 8 bases, with 15 bases between the two germline ends. In nucleotides, the CDR3 is TGTGCCAGCAGTTTATATCACACCCCAGAAGGCTACACCTTC. Residues: CASSLYHTPEGYTF.

V is TRBV6-6 and J is TRBJ2-1; no reliable D call. The CDR3 loop spans 12 amino acids. Germline lookup yields CDR1 MNHNY and CDR2 SVGAGI (reference sequence). The ends were cut back, 2 bases at V and 7 bases at J, with 6 bases in the middle. CDR3 protein: CASSYLINEQFF. The CDR3 nucleotides read TGTGCCAGCAGTTACCTAATAAATGAGCAGTTCTTC.

This chain joins TRBV6-1 and TRBJ2-1; TRBD2 aligns across 8 bases. The CDR3 spans 15 residues. Germline CDR1 is MNHNS and CDR2 is SASEGT. After removal of 5 bases from V and 2 bases from J, the junction contained 5 bases not matched to a gene. Written as DNA, the CDR3 is TGTGCCAGCAGTAAAGAAGCGGGGGCCTACAATGAGCAGTTCTTC. Translating gives CASSKEAGAYNEQFF.

CDR3 sequence (DNA): TGTGCCAGCTCACCTCTACAGATGAACACTGAAGCTTTCTTT. Translation: CASSPLQMNTEAFF. The chain has TRBV18 and TRBJ1-1; unclear D gene. Trimming left V 3 bases short and J 0 bases short, with 8 bases between. The germline CDR1 and CDR2 sequences are KGHSH and LQKENI. The CDR3 has 14 amino acids.

The rearrangement uses TRBV6-5 and TRBJ1-3; D is unresolved. V lost 6 bases and J lost 0, with 9 bases in between. The V gene's germline CDR1 is MNHEY and CDR2 SVGAGI. This CDR3 spans 14 amino acids. CDR3 DNA: TGTGCCAGCAGGAGTGCTCACTCTGGAAACACCATATATTTT. Translating it yields CASRSAHSGNTIYF.

This clonotype has just a few counts. The V call is TRBV10-3, the J call TRBJ2-1; D remains unclear. The germline CDR1 and CDR2 sequences are ENHRY and SYGVKD. V lost 3 bases and J lost 4, with 19 bases in between. The CDR3 is 17 amino acids. In nucleotides, the CDR3 is TGTGCCATCAGTGAACCCTACGACACGACCAGATACAATGAGCAGTTCTTC. It codes for CAISEPYDTTRYNEQFF.

By share, this clonotype counts as medium-sized. V usage is TRBV6-5 and J usage is TRBJ1-1; 7 nucleotides agree with TRBD1. The CDR3 runs 14 residues. Germline V CDR1 and CDR2: MNHEY, SVGAGI. With V trimmed by 4 bases and J by 4 bases, 6 bases remained unmatched. The CDR3 sequence: CASSFDREGTEAFF. The CDR3 bases are TGTGCCAGCAGTTTCGACAGGGAGGGCACTGAAGCTTTCTTT.

Concerning this clonotype: Compared with germline, one end of the junction differs, possibly owing to a read error. V gene TRBV5-6 combines with J gene TRBJ2-1, with D possibly TRBD2 on 6 matching bases. CDR1 SGHDT and CDR2 YYEEEE come from the germline V gene. This CDR3 comprises 15 residues. The CDR3: CASSPTAGTHNEQFF. CDR3 DNA sequence: TGCGCCAGCAGCCCTACCGCCGGGACTCACAATGAGCAGTTCTTC.

V and J are TRBV20-1 and TRBJ2-1; D is ambiguous. V shed 6 bases and J shed 8 bases, with 11 bases lying between them. The CDR3 length is 11 residues. In germline, CDR1 is DFQATT, CDR2 SNEGSKA (reference sequence). CDR3 loop: CSASPSYEQFF. DNA of the CDR3: TGCAGTGCCAGTCCGTCATATGAGCAGTTCTTC.

This clonotype was detected only a few times. V usage is TRBV19 and J usage is TRBJ1-6; tentative D call: TRBD1 (5 bases). The CDR3 is 14 residues long. Between the trimmed V and J ends, which lost 3 bases and 5 bases, there was a span of 8 bases. Germline CDR1 LNHDA, CDR2 SQIVND (reference sequence). In DNA, the CDR3 is TGTGCCAGTAGTATGGCGGGGCATAATTCACCCCTCCACTTT. Its protein product is CASSMAGHNSPLHF.

V and J are TRBV18 and TRBJ2-7, with D unclear. The CDR3 is made up of 13 amino acids. V was pared by 3 bases and J by 6 bases, with 12 bases between. Germline CDR1 is KGHSH and CDR2 is LQKENI. Here the CDR3 reads CASSPPAVGEQYF. The CDR3 DNA reads as TGTGCCAGCTCACCCCCGGCGGTCGGCGAGCAGTACTTC.